This T cell receptor beta chain was documented in a study of blood T cells in healthy people across ages. Trimming removed 2 bases from V and 7 bases from J, with 6 bases in between. CDR3 size: 12 residues. Germline loops: CDR1 KGHSH, CDR2 LQKENI. Together with a sample-barcoded 5' primer, a J-beta primer mix was included in a second PCR lasting about 6 to 12 cycles. One entry per CDR3 protein results from TCRdb running MiXCR on the 5' RACE reads. The profile covers some 790,000 distinct CDR3 sequences, with about 30% appearing a single time and 15% to 20% taken by the ten largest. Input material: blood. The TCR sequence derives from a woman of 80 years or more in good health. V and J are TRBV18 and TRBJ2-4; D remains ambiguous. The CDR3 here is CASSPGVNIQYF. As DNA, the CDR3 is TGTGCCAGCTCACCAGGGGTGAACATTCAGTACTTC.